One TCR beta chain is described in this entry. As yet, its antigen is unknown. The PCR had 60 Vbeta and 13 Jbeta primers. Assay used: immunoSEQ multiplex PCR; TCRdb lists only in-frame clones, some missing. The sample lists about 140,000 clones, roughly a tenth occurring once. This record comes from a study of cytomegalovirus exposure and HLA in healthy donors. The study's findings and limits: Some V segments, TRBV6-2 and TRBV6-3 among them, were indistinguishable and were therefore excluded. An ancestry cluster, one associated with Asian ancestry, reportedly showed fewer N-insertions than the 666-donor mean in a later analysis.

CDR1 MGHRA and CDR2 YSYEKL come from the germline V gene. The CDR3 is 15 residues long. The chain has TRBV4-1 and TRBJ2-5; maybe TRBD1 (6 bases). The tail of the sequence fits TRBJ2-7 better, so the J call may be wrong. The receptor comes from a male donor in good health and CMV-seronegative. The source material was PBMCs. CDR3 loop: CASSIRRTESYEQYF. The DNA of the CDR3 is TGCGCCAGCAGCATACGCCGGACAGAGTCCTACGAGCAGTACTTC.